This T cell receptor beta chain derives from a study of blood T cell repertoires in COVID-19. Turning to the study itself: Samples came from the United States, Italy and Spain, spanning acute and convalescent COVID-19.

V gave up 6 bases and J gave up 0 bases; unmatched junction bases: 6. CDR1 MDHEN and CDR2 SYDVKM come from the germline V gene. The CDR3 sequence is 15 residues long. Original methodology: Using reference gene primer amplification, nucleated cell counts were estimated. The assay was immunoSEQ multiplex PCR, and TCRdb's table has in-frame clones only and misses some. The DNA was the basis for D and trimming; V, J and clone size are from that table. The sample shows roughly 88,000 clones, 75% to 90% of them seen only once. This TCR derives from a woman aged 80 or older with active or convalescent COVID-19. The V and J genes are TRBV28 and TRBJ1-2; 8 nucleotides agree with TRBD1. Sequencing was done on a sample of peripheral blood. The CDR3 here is CASSGQGKTNYGYTF. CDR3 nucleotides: TGTGCCAGCAGCGGACAGGGAAAAACTAACTATGGCTACACCTTC.